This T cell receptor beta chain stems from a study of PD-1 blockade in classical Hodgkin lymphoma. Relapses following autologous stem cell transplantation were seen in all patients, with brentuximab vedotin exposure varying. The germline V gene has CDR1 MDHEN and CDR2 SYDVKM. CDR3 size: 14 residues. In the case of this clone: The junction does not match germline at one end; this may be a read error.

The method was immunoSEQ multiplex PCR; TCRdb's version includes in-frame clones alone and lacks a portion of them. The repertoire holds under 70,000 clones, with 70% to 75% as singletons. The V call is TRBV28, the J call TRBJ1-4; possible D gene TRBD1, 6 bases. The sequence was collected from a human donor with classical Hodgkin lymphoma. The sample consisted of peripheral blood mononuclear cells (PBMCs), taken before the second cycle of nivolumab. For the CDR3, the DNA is TGTGCCAGCAATTTAGCAGGGGTTAATGAAAAACTGTTTTTT. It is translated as CASNLAGVNEKLFF.